Included here is one T cell receptor beta chain sequence, with context. Sequencing used immunoSEQ multiplex PCR; TCRdb keeps in-frame clones, though not all of them. The profile shows about 2,100,000 clones, about 93% of them singletons. CD8 cells regarded as naive lacked CD45RO, were positively chosen for CCR7, and omitted terminally differentiated effector memory CD45RA+ cells. Adult donors, all healthy and HIV-negative, had no recent acute infections or vaccinations. The record originates from a study of shared clonotypes between healthy human individuals. Study-wide context: CD4 naive and CD4 memory each took three plates per donor, while CD8 naive took two and CD8 memory one.

This TCR was sampled from a man between 18 and 29 years old in good health. Some clones in this sample may be carry-over from other donors' samples. Sequencing was carried out using naive CD8+ T cells from PBMCs.

CDR3 amino acids: CASSLGQGRWDEQYF. The CDR3 region has the DNA TGTGCCAGCAGCTTGGGACAGGGCCGGTGGGACGAGCAGTACTTC. V gene TRBV9 combines with J gene TRBJ2-7, with TRBD1 matching over 9 bases. CDR1 SGDLS and CDR2 YYNGEE come from the germline V gene. The CDR3 has 15 amino acids. V lost 4 bases and J lost 5; bases outside the gene matches: 10.